Listed here are 20 T cell receptor beta chains from one sample, sequenced in a study of OX40 agonist ivuxolimab in advanced cancers. The library was obtained by the immunoSEQ multiplex PCR assay. TCRdb provides this immuneACCESS table in a form limited to in-frame rearrangements. Some clones are lacking; in checked studies, under half of them reflect an unresolved V gene, and why the rest are absent is not known. The sample records 40,000 to 45,000 clones, 80% to 90% of which are singletons. 6% of the sample comes from the top ten. The sequencing used CD4+ or CD8+ T cells sorted from blood, collected in a trial of the OX40 agonist ivuxolimab. All receptors come from an adult with an advanced solid tumor such as melanoma, head and neck, liver or kidney cancer.

This chain joins TRBV25-1 and TRBJ1-6; weak D call: TRBD1 (5 bases). CDR3 size: 15 residues. Trimming removed 1 base at V and 7 bases at J, with 11 bases between. The germline gives CDR1 MGHDK, CDR2 SYGVNS. The CDR3 protein is CASSESDSPNSPLHF. CDR3 nucleotide sequence: TGTGCCAGCAGTGAATCAGACAGCCCCAATTCACCCCTCCACTTT. The full variable domain, in which reference TRBV25-1 and TRBJ1-6 provide the parts outside the CDR3, is EADIYQTPRYLVIGTGKKITLECSQTMGHDKMYWYQQDPGMELHLIHYSYGVNSTEKGDLSSESTVSRIRTEHFPLTLESARPSHTSQYLCASSESDSPNSPLHFGNGTRLTVT.

The V gene is TRBV28, the J gene TRBJ1-2; TRBD1 agrees at 8 bases. Germline lookup yields CDR1 MDHEN and CDR2 SYDVKM. V was pared by 7 bases and J by 4 bases, with 5 bases of the junction left unmatched. This CDR3 is built from 13 residues. In nucleotides, the CDR3 is TGTGCCAGCACCTTGACAGGGGCCTATGGCTACACCTTC. Encoded protein: CASTLTGAYGYTF.

This chain links TRBV7-2 with TRBJ2-3, with unresolved D. V lost 4 bases and J lost 4, with 6 bases in between. CDR1 and CDR2 from the germline V gene are SGHTA and FQGNSA. The CDR3 is 12 amino acids. The CDR3 loop is CASSSWPDTQYF. CDR3 DNA sequence: TGTGCCAGCAGCTCTTGGCCAGATACGCAGTATTTT.

The rearrangement uses TRBV2 and TRBJ2-2; D not resolved. This CDR3 spans 16 amino acids. Germline V gene data show CDR1 as SNHLY and CDR2 as FYNNEI. The V gene lost 3 bases and the J gene lost 0 bases, with 11 bases spanning the gap. CDR3 sequence reads: CASSEGLASNTGELFF. The CDR3 DNA is TGTGCCAGCAGTGAGGGATTAGCCTCGAACACCGGGGAGCTGTTTTTT. Drawing the rest from reference TRBV2 and TRBJ2-2, the complete variable domain is EPEVTQTPSHQVTQMGQEVILRCVPISNHLYFYWYRQILGQKVEFLVSFYNNEISEKSEIFDDQFSVERPDGSNFTLKIRSTKLEDSAMYFCASSEGLASNTGELFFGEGSRLTVL.

The genes are TRBV5-1 and TRBJ2-3; 8 nucleotides line up with TRBD1. Per germline, CDR1 SGHRS and CDR2 YFSETQ. V lost 2 bases, J lost 2 bases, and 4 bases stayed unmatched. The CDR3 is made up of 15 amino acids. CDR3 nucleotides: TGCGCCAGCAGCTTCTCGGGACAGGCCACAGATACGCAGTATTTT. Translated, it gives CASSFSGQATDTQYF.

The V and J genes are TRBV9 and TRBJ2-7, with 9 bases identical to TRBD2. Germline trimming cut 1 base from V and 2 bases from J; bases unmatched to any gene: 7. Per the germline V gene, CDR1 is SGDLS and CDR2 is YYNGEE. The CDR3 extends over 16 amino acids. CDR3 sequence: CASSVQGGRDAYEQYF. The CDR3 coding sequence is TGTGCCAGCAGCGTACAAGGCGGGAGGGATGCCTACGAGCAGTACTTC.

V is TRBV28 and J is TRBJ1-4; 8 bases line up with TRBD1. V was pared by 7 bases and J by 6 bases, with 10 bases of the junction left unmatched. The CDR3 length is 15 residues. Germline loops: CDR1 MDHEN, CDR2 SYDVKM. The CDR3 here is CASKSGGTGYEKLFF. The CDR3 DNA reads as TGTGCCAGCAAGTCCGGTGGGACAGGTTATGAAAAACTGTTTTTT.

V gene TRBV11-2 combines with J gene TRBJ2-6; 11 nucleotides line up with TRBD1. The junction had 8 bases not matched to a gene; V was cut back by 4 bases and J by 3 bases. The germline gives CDR1 SGHAT, CDR2 FQNNGV. CDR3 length: 18 residues. The CDR3 region has the DNA TGTGCCAGCAGCTCCTTGGACAGGGGGCGGGGTGGGGCCAACGTCCTGACTTTC. It yields the protein CASSSLDRGRGGANVLTF.

This clone was recorded once. The chain joins TRBV5-8 to TRBJ2-1; 9 nucleotides line up with TRBD2. Germline trimming cut 5 bases from V and 6 bases from J; bases unmatched to any gene: 15. The CDR3 totals 17 residues. Germline V gives CDR1 SGHTS, CDR2 YDEGEE. CDR3 loop: CASRPPRVAGGPNEQFF. CDR3 DNA sequence: TGTGCCAGCAGGCCACCTAGAGTTGCGGGAGGGCCCAATGAGCAGTTCTTC. The complete variable domain, with remaining parts taken from reference TRBV5-8 and TRBJ2-1, reads EAGVTQSPTHLIKTRGQQATLRCSPISGHTSVYWYQQALGLGLQFLLWYDEGEERNRGNFPPRFSGRQFPNYSSELNVNALELEDSALYLCASRPPRVAGGPNEQFFGPGTRLTVL.

The table lists this clone with a count of one. One end of the junction is discordant with germline, which a read error may explain. The V gene is TRBV7-7, the J gene TRBJ2-1; 9 bases match TRBD2. Germline V gene lookup returns CDR1 SSHAT and CDR2 FNYEAQ (reference sequence). This CDR3 region has 14 residues. CDR3 in amino acids: CASSLAGVSNEQFF. Here the CDR3 DNA reads TGTGCTAGCAGCTTAGCGGGAGTTAGCAATGAGCAGTTCTTC.

The chain carries TRBV7-3 and TRBJ1-2, with 8 bases that match TRBD1. This CDR3 is built from 14 residues. Germline V lookup: CDR1 SGHTA, CDR2 FQGTGA. After removal of 1 base from V and 7 bases from J, the junction contained 5 bases not matched to a gene. CDR3 region: CASSLNQGAGGYTF. The CDR3 DNA reads as TGTGCCAGCAGCTTAAACCAGGGGGCAGGTGGCTACACCTTC.

The chain couples TRBV6-5 to TRBJ1-5, with D perhaps matching TRBD1 (5 bases). The V gene's germline CDR1 is MNHEY and CDR2 SVGAGI. V was shortened by 4 bases and J by 4 bases, with 17 bases between the two germline ends. The CDR3 runs to 16 residues. The CDR3 region has the DNA TGTGCCAGCAGTTTGCTCGCCGGGACGGAGAATCAGCCCCAGCATTTT. It codes for CASSLLAGTENQPQHF.

J is TRBJ2-2 and V is TRBV9, with TRBD2 identical over 11 bases. The CDR3 loop spans 17 amino acids. The germline CDR1 and CDR2 sequences are SGDLS and YYNGEE. V was clipped by 0 bases and J by 4 bases; unmatched bases: 5. CDR3 coding DNA: TGTGCCAGCAGCGTAGGGAGACTAGCGGGATCCACCGGGGAGCTGTTTTTT. Translation: CASSVGRLAGSTGELFF.

The table lists this clone with a count of one. The chain combines TRBV18 with TRBJ2-3; D gene uncertain. Trimming removed 0 bases at V and 2 bases at J, with 3 bases between. The CDR3 spans 13 residues. The germline V gene encodes CDR1 KGHSH and CDR2 LQKENI. CDR3 nucleotides: TGTGCCAGCTCACCACCTAACACAGATACGCAGTATTTT. As protein: CASSPPNTDTQYF. Variable domain in full (rest from reference TRBV18 and TRBJ2-3): NAGVMQNPRHLVRRRGQEARLRCSPMKGHSHVYWYRQLPEEGLKFMVYLQKENIIDESGMPKERFSAEFPKEGPSILRIQQVVRGDSAAYFCASSPPNTDTQYFGPGTRLTVL.

This chain joins TRBV28 and TRBJ2-5; the match to TRBD1 covers 8 bases. The J call is doubtful: the DNA matches TRBJ2-7 better. The CDR3 runs 14 residues. Germline values: CDR1 MDHEN, CDR2 SYDVKM. CDR3 DNA sequence: TGTGCCAGCAGTTCCACGGGACAGGTTTACGAGCAGTACTTC. Its protein is CASSSTGQVYEQYF.

The rearrangement joins TRBV6-5 to TRBJ2-5, with 11 bases identical to TRBD2. The J call may be incorrect, as the DNA end agrees better with TRBJ2-7. The CDR3 length is 14 residues. Germline CDR1 is MNHEY and CDR2 is SVGAGI. The chain's CDR3 is CASRQGLADYEQYF. The CDR3 DNA is TGTGCCAGCAGACAGGGACTAGCGGACTACGAGCAGTACTTC.

This chain connects TRBV7-6 to TRBJ2-7; 10 nucleotides align to TRBD1. The CDR3 totals 15 residues. Unmatched junction bases numbered 13, after V lost 8 bases and J lost 6 bases. Germline lookup yields CDR1 SGHVS and CDR2 FNYEAQ. CDR3 nucleotide sequence: TGTGCCAGCGCCTGGGGCGGGACAGGGGTACGCGAGCAGTACTTC. Protein: CASAWGGTGVREQYF.

V gene TRBV15 combines with J gene TRBJ2-3, with D possibly being TRBD2 (5 bases). From germline, CDR1 is LNHNV and CDR2 YYDKDF (reference sequence). V lost 1 base and J 5 bases, leaving 16 bases between the germline ends. The CDR3 runs to 16 residues. The CDR3 is CATSRVGQRAGDTQYF. CDR3 coding DNA: TGTGCCACCAGCAGAGTCGGTCAGAGGGCCGGAGATACGCAGTATTTT.

The table lists this clone with a count of one. In DNA form, the CDR3 reads TGTGCCAGCTCACCGGGGACAGGGAATTCTGGGGCCAACGTCCTGACTTTC. Its translation is CASSPGTGNSGANVLTF. The chain links TRBV18 to TRBJ2-6, with 9 bases fitting TRBD1. V was pared by 3 bases and J by 1 base, with 4 bases of the junction left unmatched. CDR1 and CDR2 (germline): KGHSH, LQKENI. The CDR3 has 17 residues. The complete variable domain, with remaining parts taken from reference TRBV18 and TRBJ2-6, reads NAGVMQNPRHLVRRRGQEARLRCSPMKGHSHVYWYRQLPEEGLKFMVYLQKENIIDESGMPKERFSAEFPKEGPSILRIQQVVRGDSAAYFCASSPGTGNSGANVLTFGAGSRLTVL.

The V call is TRBV19, the J call TRBJ2-5, with a possible D match to TRBD1 (5 bases). Germline loops: CDR1 LNHDA, CDR2 SQIVND (reference sequence). Trimming left V 7 bases short and J 3 bases short, with 21 bases between. CDR3 length: 16 residues. The CDR3 DNA reads as TGTGCCAGTACCAAAGGCTGGGAATGGGGCAAAGAGACCCAGTACTTC. Residues: CASTKGWEWGKETQYF.